A selection of T cell receptor beta chains follows, all from one sample in a study of CD8 T cell repertoires and HIV-1 epitope variants. These TCRs' antigens remain unknown. Profiling relied on immunoSEQ multiplex PCR, and the TCRdb table lists in-frame clones only, not all of them. Counted here are several thousand clones, approximately 72% occurring once; the ten biggest clones make up roughly two fifths. The sequenced sample consisted of cultured CD8+ T cells derived from PBMCs. These receptors all stem from a male donor with HIV. Each CDR3 is given with its conserved first and last residue. Each record gives: D gene, V gene, J gene, clone size, CDR3 length, CDR3 protein, CDR3 DNA. A D gene is named only where the DNA matches it firmly. Part of the rows lack a size; the others show once, few, many or a class for expanded clones.

.,TRBV19,TRBJ2-5,.,11,CASSMGETQYF,TGTGCCAGTAGTATGGGCGAGACCCAGTACTTC
.,TRBV5-4,TRBJ2-7,few,11,CASSYYYEQYF,TGTGCCAGCAGCTATTACTACGAGCAGTACTTC
.,TRBV6-6,TRBJ2-1,.,11,CASSYGQEQFF,TGTGCCAGCAGTTACGGACAGGAGCAGTTCTTC
.,TRBV5-1,TRBJ2-7,.,14,CASSPGQMDHEQYF,TGCGCCAGCAGCCCCGGGCAGATGGACCACGAGCAGTACTTC
TRBD1,TRBV4-1,TRBJ2-7,.,15,CASSQEGQGEIEQYF,TGCGCCAGCAGCCAAGAGGGACAGGGGGAGATCGAGCAGTACTTC
.,TRBV7-9,TRBJ1-4,.,16,CASSIGAGGTNEKLFF,TGTGCCAGCAGCATCGGGGCCGGGGGAACTAATGAAAAACTGTTTTTT
.,TRBV4-1,TRBJ2-7,.,15,CASSPLIEGPYEQYF,TGCGCCAGCAGCCCTCTGATAGAGGGGCCGTACGAGCAGTACTTC
.,TRBV7-9,TRBJ2-1,.,13,CASSLDGYNEQFF,TGTGCCAGCAGCTTGGACGGCTACAATGAGCAGTTCTTC
.,TRBV19,TRBJ2-2,once,15,CASSNTGLNTGELFF,TGTGCCAGTAGTAACACGGGACTGAACACCGGGGAGCTGTTTTTT
.,TRBV5-4,TRBJ1-4,.,15,CASSLGAPRDEKLFF,TGTGCCAGCAGCTTGGGAGCCCCCCGGGATGAAAAACTGTTTTTT
.,TRBV5-1,TRBJ1-1,.,12,CASSLQGSEAFF,TGCGCCAGCAGCTTGCAGGGGAGCGAAGCTTTCTTT
.,TRBV11-1,TRBJ1-1,.,14,CASSLVQGGTEAFF,TGTGCCAGCAGCTTAGTCCAGGGAGGGACTGAAGCTTTCTTT
TRBD1,TRBV7-9,TRBJ2-1,.,15,CASSPDRGSDNEQFF,TGTGCCAGCAGCCCCGACAGGGGATCTGATAATGAGCAGTTCTTC
.,TRBV19,TRBJ2-7,.,14,CASRPETATYEQYF,TGTGCCAGTAGGCCTGAGACGGCTACCTACGAGCAGTACTTC
TRBD2,TRBV28,TRBJ2-1,.,15,CASTTGTSMGNEQFF,TGTGCCAGCACCACCGGGACTAGCATGGGCAATGAGCAGTTCTTC
.,TRBV27,TRBJ2-7,.,16,CASSEAPRATAYEQYF,TGTGCCAGCAGTGAAGCTCCTCGCGCCACCGCCTACGAGCAGTACTTC
.,TRBV2,TRBJ2-7,.,16,CASNWGIRAGQYEQYF,TGTGCCAGCAATTGGGGCATCAGAGCCGGGCAGTACGAGCAGTACTTC
TRBD1,TRBV28,TRBJ2-3,once,18,CASSLWVARGPSPDTQYF,TGTGCCAGCAGTTTATGGGTGGCGAGGGGGCCCTCCCCCGATACGCAGTATTTT
.,TRBV7-3,TRBJ1-1,few,14,CASSLRQGNTEAFF,TGTGCCAGCAGCCTAAGGCAGGGAAACACTGAAGCTTTCTTT
TRBD1,TRBV5-4,TRBJ2-7,.,14,CASSFGQGSYEQYF,TGTGCCAGCAGCTTCGGACAGGGTTCCTACGAGCAGTACTTC
.,TRBV28,TRBJ2-5,.,12,CASSFSKETQYF,TGTGCCAGCAGTTTCTCGAAAGAGACCCAGTACTTC
.,TRBV4-3,TRBJ2-7,once,13,CASSRILDYEQYF,TGCGCCAGCAGCCGTATACTCGACTACGAGCAGTACTTC
TRBD1,TRBV28,TRBJ1-5,.,15,CASSLTGGSNQPQHF,TGTGCCAGCAGTCTGACAGGGGGCAGTAATCAGCCCCAGCATTTT
.,TRBV14,TRBJ1-5,.,13,CASSQGRGQPQHF,TGTGCCAGCAGCCAGGGCAGGGGACAGCCCCAGCATTTT
.,TRBV11-2,TRBJ2-7,.,13,CASSLGVNYEQYF,TGTGCCAGCAGCTTAGGGGTAAACTACGAGCAGTACTTC
.,TRBV7-3,TRBJ1-6,.,16,CASSLTRQDLGSPLHF,TGTGCCAGCAGCTTAACACGGCAGGACCTGGGTTCACCCCTCCACTTT
TRBD1,TRBV25-1,TRBJ1-1,.,17,CASSSPGTGVISTEAFF,TGTGCCAGCAGTTCCCCCGGGACAGGGGTGATTTCCACTGAAGCTTTCTTT
TRBD2,TRBV11-3,TRBJ2-1,few,14,CASSSLSGRDEQFF,TGTGCCAGCAGCTCTCTTAGCGGGAGGGATGAGCAGTTCTTC
TRBD1,TRBV11-2,TRBJ1-3,.,19,CASSSETGTGDLSGNTIYF,TGTGCCAGCAGCTCTGAAACCGGGACAGGGGATCTCTCTGGAAACACCATATATTTT
.,TRBV9,TRBJ1-1,few,15,CASSPQIRVSTEAFF,TGTGCCAGCAGCCCCCAAATCCGGGTTAGCACTGAAGCTTTCTTT
TRBD1,TRBV27,TRBJ1-4,.,16,CASRLQGGATNEKLFF,TGTGCCAGCAGGCTACAGGGGGGAGCAACTAATGAAAAACTGTTTTTT
TRBD1,TRBV9,TRBJ2-3,.,17,CASSAIQGPPFTDTQYF,TGTGCCAGCAGTGCCATACAGGGGCCTCCCTTCACAGATACGCAGTATTTT
TRBD2,TRBV15,TRBJ2-1,.,15,CATSILAGGRDEQFF,TGTGCCACCAGCATTCTAGCGGGGGGGCGGGATGAGCAGTTCTTC
.,TRBV5-4,TRBJ1-1,few,11,CAVLRGTEAFF,TGTGCCGTACTCAGAGGGACTGAAGCTTTCTTT
.,TRBV4-2,TRBJ2-1,.,15,CASSLGRSSYNEQFF,TGTGCCAGCAGCCTGGGACGTAGCTCCTACAATGAGCAGTTCTTC
.,TRBV6-5,TRBJ1-1,.,14,CASSFRIDGTEAFF,TGTGCCAGCAGTTTCCGTATCGACGGCACTGAAGCTTTCTTT
.,TRBV19,TRBJ2-7,.,12,CASTSDQGEQYF,TGTGCCAGTACCTCAGACCAGGGGGAGCAGTACTTC
.,TRBV6-5,TRBJ1-2,few,14,CASSYQGGAGGYTF,TGTGCCAGCAGTTACCAAGGAGGGGCCGGGGGCTACACCTTC
TRBD1,TRBV4-1,TRBJ1-6,.,15,CASSQLGQGNPPLHF,TGCGCCAGCAGCCAACTAGGACAGGGGAATCCACCCCTCCACTTT
.,TRBV7-9,TRBJ1-5,large,14,CASSPSYSNQPQHF,TGTGCCAGCAGCCCGAGCTATAGCAATCAGCCCCAGCATTTT
TRBD2,TRBV9,TRBJ2-7,.,14,CASSVAGGTGEQYF,TGTGCCAGCAGCGTCGCGGGAGGGACTGGCGAGCAGTACTTC
.,TRBV6-5,TRBJ1-2,few,13,CASSYLGADGYTF,TGTGCCAGCAGTTATTTGGGGGCCGATGGCTACACCTTC